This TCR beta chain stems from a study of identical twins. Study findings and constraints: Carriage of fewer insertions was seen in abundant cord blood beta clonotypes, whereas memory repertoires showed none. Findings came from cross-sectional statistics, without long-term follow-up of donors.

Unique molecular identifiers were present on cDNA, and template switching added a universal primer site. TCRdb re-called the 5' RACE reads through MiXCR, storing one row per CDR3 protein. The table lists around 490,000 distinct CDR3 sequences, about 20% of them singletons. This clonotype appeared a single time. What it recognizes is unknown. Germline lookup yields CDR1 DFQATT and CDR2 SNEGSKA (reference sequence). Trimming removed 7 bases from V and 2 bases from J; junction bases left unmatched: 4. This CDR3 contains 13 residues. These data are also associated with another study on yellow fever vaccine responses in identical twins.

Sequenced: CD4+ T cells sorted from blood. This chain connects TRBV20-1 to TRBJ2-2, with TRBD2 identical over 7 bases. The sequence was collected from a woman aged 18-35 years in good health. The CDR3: CSVSSGNTGELFF. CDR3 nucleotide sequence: TGCAGTGTGTCTAGCGGAAACACCGGGGAGCTGTTTTTT.